This is a list of T cell receptor beta chains from one sample in a study of T cell repertoires in cytomegalovirus infection. TCRdb passed the reads through MiXCR, listing each CDR3 protein once. The sample yields approximately 170,000 distinct CDR3 sequences, 15% to 20% seen once. The sequenced sample was CD8+ T cells from PBMCs. Receptor source: a human donor in good health (CMV status not recorded). Some clones in this sample may be carry-over from other donors' samples. Each CDR3 is given with its conserved first and last residue. Clone size appears in some rows only: once, few, many, or a class for an expanded clone.

length,J,V,size,CDR3
16,TRBJ2-7,TRBV7-8,many,CASSFFRDRGSYEQYF
14,TRBJ2-1,TRBV29-1,few,CSGVAGGYNNEQFF
14,TRBJ2-7,TRBV12-3/TRBV12-4,.,CASSPLGPHYEQYF
13,TRBJ2-2,TRBV28,few,CASSPLNTGELFF
14,TRBJ2-2,TRBV7-9,few,CASSPPHNTGELFF
19,TRBJ2-1,TRBV7-9,few,CASSPRTSDARSSYNEQFF
15,TRBJ2-5,TRBV11-2,.,CASSLVPREGETQYF
15,TRBJ2-5,TRBV7-2,few,CASSTDRGLGETQYF
17,TRBJ2-3,TRBV7-9,many,CASSPQLLAGGLDTQYF
15,TRBJ1-1,TRBV7-2,.,CASSLGGTPFTEAFF
14,TRBJ2-1,TRBV6-2/TRBV6-3,.,CASSTGSAYNEQFF
15,TRBJ2-7,TRBV7-3,many,CASSLSGSGSYEQYF
14,TRBJ1-1,TRBV28,few,CASSGYLGLTEAFF
16,TRBJ2-1,TRBV6-1,.,CASSDGGWISYNEQFF
14,TRBJ1-4,TRBV4-3,once,CASSGGGDNEKLFF
16,TRBJ2-1,TRBV7-9,.,CASSSPREGRSYEQFF
17,TRBJ2-5,TRBV7-6,.,CASSSKPGLAVQETQYF
15,TRBJ2-7,TRBV5-4,.,CASSLSGDTSYEQYF
18,TRBJ2-7,TRBV7-9,.,CASSLARGIRRDSYEQYF
22,TRBJ1-5,TRBV6-2/TRBV6-3,few,CASSYPSIFDRDRDSHNQPQHF
15,TRBJ1-1,TRBV10-3,.,CAISDFGTENTEAFF
15,TRBJ1-5,TRBV7-8,.,CASSLDRGRNQPQHF
13,TRBJ2-7,TRBV7-2,.,CASRPQGTYEQYF
16,TRBJ2-6,TRBV6-5,.,CASSYGIVSGANVLTF
15,TRBJ2-6,TRBV14,few,CASSRHLSGANVLTF
16,TRBJ2-1,TRBV7-2,many,CASSLGAGGAVDEQFF
15,TRBJ2-3,TRBV11-2,few,CASSSATSGTLAQYF
17,TRBJ2-1,TRBV7-2,many,CASSLVDSSSSYNEQFF
11,TRBJ1-1,TRBV28,few,CASSLGVEAFF
12,TRBJ1-1,TRBV7-9,few,CASSVGATEAFF
13,TRBJ1-2,TRBV7-9,.,CASSTPGGNGYTF
11,TRBJ2-7,TRBV11-3,few,CASRLIDEQYF
16,TRBJ2-3,TRBV28,.,CASSLTLAGGTDTQYF
17,TRBJ1-5,TRBV6-1,.,CASSEGVGVPSGQPQHF
16,TRBJ2-3,TRBV5-1,few,CASSQSILSPTDTQYF
15,TRBJ2-3,TRBV6-2/TRBV6-3,many,CASSDGSSNVDTQYF
14,TRBJ2-2,TRBV29-1,.,CSVDDSPNTGELFF
17,TRBJ2-3,TRBV6-6,few,CASSYLGTSGSTDTQYF
15,TRBJ2-3,TRBV5-1,.,CASSAGTSGGDTQYF
15,TRBJ2-3,TRBV29-1,many,CSVEAAGDGTDTQYF
14,TRBJ2-1,TRBV6-6,.,CASSYRDIYNEQFF
17,TRBJ2-3,TRBV6-6,few,CASSYPALQGKQDTQYF